Each of the 5 T cell receptor beta chains below was sequenced from the same sample in a study of low-dose radiotherapy and immunotherapy resistance in tumors. Alpha and beta chains were covered, as first-strand cDNA relied on TRAV- and TRBV-specific primers. TCRs underwent roughly 19 PCR cycles of amplification with a constant-region primer and V-primer adapter. TCRdb re-derived calls from the reads in MiXCR, one entry per CDR3 protein. The sample carries 10,000 to 15,000 distinct CDR3 sequences, approximately 73% recorded once. The origin of the receptors is a human donor with advanced metastatic prostate, ovarian, gallbladder or colorectal cancer (not recorded which). This table probably holds off-target reads from a library built for another chain.

V is TRBV6-5 and J is TRBJ2-2; possible D gene TRBD1, 6 bases. Per germline, CDR1 MNHEY and CDR2 SVGAGI. Trimming cost V 2 bases and J 5 bases, with 21 bases left between them. This CDR3 spans 18 amino acids. The CDR3 protein is CASSYDMNRALGTGELFF. The CDR3 bases are TGTGCCAGCAGTTACGACATGAACAGGGCTTTGGGGACCGGGGAGCTGTTTTTT.

This clonotype was found once. The chain combines TRBV6-8 with TRBJ1-6, with 10 bases matching TRBD1. The CDR3 length is 16 residues. Germline CDR1 reads MNHGY; CDR2 reads SAAAGT. Trimming at V came to 7 bases and at J to 8 bases, leaving 11 bases not matched to a gene. CDR3 region: CASTLESGTGDSPLHF. CDR3 nucleotides: TGTGCCAGCACCCTAGAGTCCGGGACAGGGGATTCACCCCTCCACTTT.

This clonotype came up once. V usage is TRBV20-1 and J usage is TRBJ1-6, with D tentatively TRBD1 (6 bases). Per germline, CDR1 DFQATT and CDR2 SNEGSKA (reference sequence). This CDR3 comprises 14 residues. The V end was cut by 5 bases, the J end by 7 bases, with 15 bases between. CDR3 bases: TGCAGTGCTCCCCGGGGGCAGGGAAATTCACCCCTCCACTTT. This sequence encodes CSAPRGQGNSPLHF.

There are a few counts of this clonotype. CDR3 nucleotides: TGCAGCGTCGTAAGAGGAACAGATACGCAGTATTTT. Translation: CSVVRGTDTQYF. The V call is TRBV29-1, the J call TRBJ2-3; no clear D gene. The CDR3 totals 12 residues. V dropped 6 bases and J dropped 3 bases, with 10 bases sitting between them. Germline CDR1 SQVTM, CDR2 ANQGSEA.

This clonotype has only one observation. V is TRBV11-2 and J is TRBJ2-3; unclear D gene. The germline V gene encodes CDR1 SGHAT and CDR2 FQNNGV. This CDR3 has 11 residues. Trimming removed 5 bases at V and 5 bases at J, with 5 bases between. CDR3 amino acids: CASSKQDTQYF. CDR3 coding DNA: TGTGCCAGCAGCAAACAAGATACGCAGTATTTT.